This entry features one T cell receptor beta chain sequence. Germline V gives CDR1 SGHRS, CDR2 YFSETQ. V shed 4 bases and J 2 bases; nucleotides not matched to a gene: 10. This CDR3 has 17 residues. The data stem from a study of identical twins. Via MiXCR, TCRdb re-called the 5' RACE reads, giving one row per CDR3 protein. Of about 470,000 distinct CDR3 sequences listed, 20% to 25% are singletons. The same sample was also used in a study of T cells expressing NK-cell markers. As that report states: One of the eight sequenced donors was seronegative, whereas the other seven were HCMV-seropositive. In several donors, dominant CD3+CD56+NKG2C+ clones formed roughly 1.0-7.5% of CD8+ cells. These clonotypes additionally ranked first within the CD3+CD56-NKG2C+ fraction of a few donors. It was still unclear whether expanded NKG2C+ T cell clones were HCMV specific.

This chain connects TRBV5-1 to TRBJ2-1; 9 bases align to TRBD2. This receptor was taken from a woman in her late teens or twenties in good health. Input material: CD4+ T cells sorted from blood. The CDR3 reads CASSPDSGSHAYNEQFF. In nucleotides, the CDR3 is TGCGCCAGCAGCCCGGATAGCGGGAGTCACGCCTACAATGAGCAGTTCTTC. The variable domain in full, completed from reference TRBV5-1 and TRBJ2-1, reads KAGVTQTPRYLIKTRGQQVTLSCSPISGHRSVSWYQQTPGQGLQFLFEYFSETQRNKGNFPGRFSGRQFSNSRSEMNVSTLELGDSALYLCASSPDSGSHAYNEQFFGPGTRLTVL.